In its sample, the clone carrying this T cell receptor (beta chain) was seen once. This specimen belongs to a study of identifying expanded T cells in peripheral blood. Some clones are missing from TCRdb's copy, which holds only in-frame ones; the method was immunoSEQ multiplex PCR. Of around 47,000 clones listed, approximately 86% were seen once; the top ten hold about 15%. CDR1 and CDR2 from the germline V gene are SGDLS and YYNGEE. The ends lost 2 bases at V and 5 bases at J; junction bases unmatched: 5. This CDR3 region has 14 residues. The TCR sequence derives from a person aged 18 to 75 in good health. The chain recombines TRBV9 with TRBJ2-5, with 8 bases identical to TRBD2. The sample was blood. The CDR3 loop is CASSVFSGEETQYF. In DNA form, the CDR3 reads TGTGCCAGCAGCGTTTTTAGCGGGGAGGAGACCCAGTACTTC.